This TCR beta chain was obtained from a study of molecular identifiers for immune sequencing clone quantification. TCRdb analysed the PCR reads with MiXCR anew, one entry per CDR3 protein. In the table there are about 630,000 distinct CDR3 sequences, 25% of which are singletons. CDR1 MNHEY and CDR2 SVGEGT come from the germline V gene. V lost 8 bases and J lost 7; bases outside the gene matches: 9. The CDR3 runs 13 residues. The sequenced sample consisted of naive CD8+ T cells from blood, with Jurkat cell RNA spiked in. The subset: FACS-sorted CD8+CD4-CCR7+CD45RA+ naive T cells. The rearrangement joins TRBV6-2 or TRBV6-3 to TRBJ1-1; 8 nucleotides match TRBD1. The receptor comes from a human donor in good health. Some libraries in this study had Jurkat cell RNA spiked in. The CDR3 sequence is CASEFYRGIEAFF. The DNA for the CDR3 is TGTGCCAGCGAATTCTACAGGGGGATTGAAGCTTTCTTT.